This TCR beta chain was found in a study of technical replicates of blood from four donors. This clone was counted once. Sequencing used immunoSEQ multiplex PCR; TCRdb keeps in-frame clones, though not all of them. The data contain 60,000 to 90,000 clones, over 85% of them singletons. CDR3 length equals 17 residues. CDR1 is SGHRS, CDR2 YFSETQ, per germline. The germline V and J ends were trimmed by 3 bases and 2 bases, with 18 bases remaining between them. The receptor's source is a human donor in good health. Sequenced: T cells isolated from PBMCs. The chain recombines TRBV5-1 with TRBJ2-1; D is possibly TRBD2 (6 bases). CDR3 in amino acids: CASSWGWRDVPYNEQFF. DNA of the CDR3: TGCGCCAGCAGCTGGGGTTGGCGGGATGTACCCTACAATGAGCAGTTCTTC. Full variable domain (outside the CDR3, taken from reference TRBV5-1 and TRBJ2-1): KAGVTQTPRYLIKTRGQQVTLSCSPISGHRSVSWYQQTPGQGLQFLFEYFSETQRNKGNFPGRFSGRQFSNSRSEMNVSTLELGDSALYLCASSWGWRDVPYNEQFFGPGTRLTVL.